Following are 19 T cell receptor beta chains from one sample sequenced in a study of T cells in Graves' hyperthyroidism and ophthalmopathy (dated by TCRdb to between 2017 and 2020). The library was obtained by multiplex PCR. The sequencing machine was an Illumina HiSeq 2000. The TCR beta CDR3 regions were amplified from RNA transcripts. For the first round of RT-PCR on the TCR CDR3, the HTBI primer set was used together with the Qiagen OneStep RT-PCR kit. The public reads were run again by TCRdb, first through fastp at Q25 and then through MiXCR, and only productive beta chains were kept. When rows share a CDR3 protein, they turn into one entry using the most common DNA and genes. This sample has 800,000 or so distinct CDR3 sequences in its table, and more than 30% of those were observed once. The ten top clones hold approximately 10% of the sample. The material sequenced was blood. The receptors come from a man younger than 30 with Graves' hyperthyroidism.

This clonotype was found a few times. The chain has TRBV7-2 and TRBJ2-2; a weak D match, TRBD2 (6 bases). Between the trimmed V and J ends, which lost 1 base and 0 bases, there was a span of 12 bases. The CDR3 length is 17 residues. CDR1 and CDR2 (germline): SGHTA, FQGNSA. The CDR3 bases are TGTGCCAGCAGCTTAGTATTTGCGGGATCGAACACCGGGGAGCTGTTTTTT. Its translation: CASSLVFAGSNTGELFF. Supplemented by reference TRBV7-2 and TRBJ2-2, the full variable domain reads GAGVSQSPSNKVTEKGKDVELRCDPISGHTALYWYRQSLGQGLEFLIYFQGNSAPDKSGLPSDRFSAERTGGSVSTLTIQRTQQEDSAVYLCASSLVFAGSNTGELFFGEGSRLTVL.

The rearrangement links TRBV2 to TRBJ1-5, with D tentatively TRBD1 (6 bases). From germline, CDR1 is SNHLY and CDR2 FYNNEI. V gave up 6 bases and J gave up 0 bases, with 12 bases separating them. CDR3 size: 15 residues. The CDR3 DNA reads TGTGCCAGCAGGGCTGGACAGTATAGCAATCAGCCCCAGCATTTT. Residues: CASRAGQYSNQPQHF.

Only one count was recorded for this clonotype. The CDR3 here is CASSLPVQGAYGYTF. DNA of the CDR3: TGCGCCAGCAGCTTGCCCGTCCAAGGAGCCTATGGCTACACCTTC. This sequence joins TRBV5-1 and TRBJ1-2; no clear D gene. The ends were cut back, 1 base at V and 4 bases at J, with 14 bases in the middle. Germline V gene lookup returns CDR1 SGHRS and CDR2 YFSETQ. This CDR3 spans 15 amino acids.

This clonotype has a count of ten or more. This chain joins TRBV19 and TRBJ1-2; a possible D gene is TRBD1 (5 bases). With 6 bases removed from V and 8 bases from J, the gap between germline ends came to 16 bases. The CDR3 contains 13 residues. Germline CDR1 LNHDA, CDR2 SQIVND (reference sequence). The CDR3 here is CASSPRESSGYTF. The CDR3 DNA follows: TGTGCCAGTAGCCCCAGGGAATCCAGCGGCTACACCTTC.

The genes are TRBV7-6 and TRBJ2-3; D gene uncertain. Germline V gene sequence: CDR1 SGHVS, CDR2 FNYEAQ. The ends were cut back, 1 base at V and 3 bases at J, with 5 bases in the middle. The CDR3 runs to 13 residues. This chain's CDR3 is CASSLGWTDTQYF. The CDR3 DNA reads TGTGCCAGCAGCTTAGGGTGGACAGATACGCAGTATTTT. Combining the CDR3 with reference TRBV7-6 and TRBJ2-3 gives the whole variable domain GAGVSQSPRYKVTKRGQDVALRCDPISGHVSLYWYRQALGQGPEFLTYFNYEAQQDKSGLPNDRFSAERPEGSISTLTIQRTEQRDSAMYRCASSLGWTDTQYFGPGTRLTVL.

There are many counts of this clonotype. In nucleotides, the CDR3 is TGTGCCAGCAGCGCTCCGAGGGTTAATTCACCCCTCCACTTT. Its translation is CASSAPRVNSPLHF. The V gene is TRBV7-2, the J gene TRBJ1-6; D is unresolved. Germline V gene lookup returns CDR1 SGHTA and CDR2 FQGNSA. Deletions cut 5 bases from V and 6 bases from J, with 11 bases between. CDR3 length equals 14 residues.

As DNA, the CDR3 is TGTGCCATCAGTGAGGGCAGGAGAAACTATGGCTACACCTTC. Residues: CAISEGRRNYGYTF. This chain uses TRBV10-3 with TRBJ1-2; the D is unclear. The CDR3 is made up of 14 amino acids. Trimming took 2 bases from V and 2 from J, leaving 9 bases between them. CDR1 is ENHRY, CDR2 SYGVKD, per germline.

CDR3 sequence (DNA): TGTGCCAGCAGTTTATCCCCAGACAGCGAGCAGTACTTC. Its translation: CASSLSPDSEQYF. This chain links TRBV7-8 with TRBJ2-7, with D perhaps matching TRBD1 (5 bases). This CDR3 is built from 13 residues. The ends were cut back, 6 bases at V and 6 bases at J, with 15 bases in the middle. CDR1 and CDR2 (germline): SGHVS, FQNEAQ.

A remark on this clonotype: This is likely a read error, given that the CDR3 carries no conserved phenylalanine or tryptophan at its end. This rearrangement joins TRBV10-3 to TRBJ2-7; D gene ambiguous. The CDR3 sequence is 13 residues long. CDR1 and CDR2 (germline): ENHRY, SYGVKD. The CDR3 reads CASSYQTSYEQYL. CDR3 coding DNA: TGTGCCAGCAGTTACCAGACATCTTACGAGCAGTACCTC.

This clonotype was seen ten or more times. The chain couples TRBV15 to TRBJ1-1; possible D gene TRBD1, 5 bases. This CDR3 comprises 15 residues. The V gene's germline CDR1 is LNHNV and CDR2 YYDKDF (reference sequence). V was pared by 3 bases and J by 0 bases, with 11 bases between. CDR3 DNA sequence: TGTGCCACCAGCAGGCTGGACACCATGAACACTGAAGCTTTCTTT. It specifies CATSRLDTMNTEAFF.

This clonotype was detected ten times or more. V usage is TRBV5-1 and J usage is TRBJ2-7; the D gene is possibly TRBD1 (6 bases). V gave up 2 bases and J gave up 3 bases, with 12 bases separating them. The germline CDR1 and CDR2 sequences are SGHRS and YFSETQ. CDR3 length equals 14 residues. The CDR3 nucleotides read TGCGCCAGCAGCTTAACAGGGCCAAGCTACGAGCAGTACTTC. This translates into CASSLTGPSYEQYF.

The chain couples TRBV29-1 to TRBJ1-2; D is unclear. Per the germline V gene, CDR1 is SQVTM and CDR2 is ANQGSEA. V was shortened by 4 bases and J by 6 bases, with 12 bases between the two germline ends. This CDR3 has 12 amino acids. CDR3 sequence (DNA): TGCAGCGTTGGAGCGAGGGTAAATGGCTACACCTTC. Its translation is CSVGARVNGYTF.

This clonotype was observed at least ten times. V and J are TRBV29-1 and TRBJ2-7; D is perhaps TRBD1 (6 bases). Germline CDR1 reads SQVTM; CDR2 reads ANQGSEA. V lost 4 bases and J lost 5, with 12 bases in between. The length of the CDR3 is 12 residues. The CDR3 nucleotides are TGCAGCGTTGTGGGGGCGCGGGACGAGCAGTACTTC. Translating it yields CSVVGARDEQYF.

The CDR3 DNA is TGTGCCAGCGGCCTTGGAGGGACAGACTTCTCCTACGAGCAGTACTTC. This codes for CASGLGGTDFSYEQYF. V gene TRBV9 combines with J gene TRBJ2-7; D might be TRBD1 (7 bases). Trimming shortened V by 7 bases and J by 0 bases, and 20 bases separated the two germline ends. The CDR3 is 16 residues long. Germline CDR1 and CDR2: SGDLS and YYNGEE.

The chain employs TRBV5-1 and TRBJ2-2, with 7 positions matching TRBD2. The V gene end was trimmed by 0 bases and the J gene end by 7 bases; junction bases not matched to a gene: 3. Per germline, CDR1 SGHRS and CDR2 YFSETQ. The CDR3 consists of 14 residues. CDR3 nucleotide sequence: TGCGCCAGCAGCTTGGCGGGAGGAAACGGGGAGCTGTTTTTT. The encoded protein is CASSLAGGNGELFF. The variable domain in full, with the rest retrieved from reference TRBV5-1 and TRBJ2-2, is KAGVTQTPRYLIKTRGQQVTLSCSPISGHRSVSWYQQTPGQGLQFLFEYFSETQRNKGNFPGRFSGRQFSNSRSEMNVSTLELGDSALYLCASSLAGGNGELFFGEGSRLTVL.

In its sample, this clonotype was seen once. This could be a read error, since a much larger clone is one nucleotide away. The chain uses TRBV20-1 and TRBJ1-1; 7 bases are a match to TRBD1. In germline, CDR1 is DFQATT, CDR2 SNEGSKA (reference sequence). V trimming: 6 bases; J trimming: 1 base; junction bases outside the gene matches: 8. CDR3 length: 14 amino acids. CDR3 DNA: TGCAGTGCCAATCCGGGACAGCAGAACACTGAAGCTTTCTTT. It specifies CSANPGQQNTEAFF.

The chain recombines TRBV6-5 with TRBJ1-5; weak D call: TRBD1 (5 bases). The CDR3 totals 14 residues. Germline CDR1 reads MNHEY; CDR2 reads SVGAGI. Trimming shortened V by 10 bases and J by 3 bases, and 16 bases separated the two germline ends. CDR3 coding DNA: TGTGCCAACAGCCTCGACAGCGTCAATCAGCCCCAGCATTTT. Protein sequence: CANSLDSVNQPQHF.

This clonotype was counted many times. V and J are TRBV2 and TRBJ1-5; D is undetermined. The V end was cut by 9 bases, the J end by 2 bases, with 17 bases between. There are 15 residues in the CDR3. CDR1 and CDR2 (germline): SNHLY, FYNNEI. The CDR3 DNA follows: TGTGCCAGAATCACAGAGTTGAGTGGCAATCAGCCCCAGCATTTT. Translating gives CARITELSGNQPQHF.

This clonotype appeared many times. The CDR3 region has the DNA TGTGCCAGCAGCAACGACAGGGTTGAAGAGCAGTACTTC. This sequence encodes CASSNDRVEEQYF. The chain carries TRBV7-9 and TRBJ2-7, with 7 bases identical to TRBD1. This CDR3 contains 13 residues. CDR1 and CDR2 (germline): SEHNR, FQNEAQ (reference sequence). Trimming cost V 5 bases and J 7 bases; bases outside gene matches: 8.